The following is a T cell receptor beta chain sequence with its context. Its antigen is still unknown. The data belong to a study of T cells in women clearing cervical HPV infection. Findings and caveats of the study: Cases and controls were distinguished at AUC approximately 0.81 by richness and V genes.

Repertoires were generated with immunoSEQ multiplex PCR, while TCRdb's copy carries only in-frame clones and drops some. This sample contains approximately 44,000 clones. The origin of this receptor is a woman between 18 and 70 years old with a cervical HPV16 infection that either progressed to CIN3+ or cleared (not recorded which). The sample was blood buffy coat.

The CDR3: CASSLKGLGQTRRTEAFF. The DNA read from the CDR3 is TGTGCCAGCAGCTTAAAAGGGTTGGGACAGACCAGACGGACTGAA. This chain connects TRBV7-6 to TRBJ1-1, with 7 bases identical to TRBD1. The CDR3 end is not reached by the read, which stops 3 residues before it; the germline J gene fills it in. The trim removed 2 bases at V and 5 bases at J, leaving 17 bases unmatched. This CDR3 comprises 18 residues. The germline gives CDR1 SGHVS, CDR2 FNYEAQ.